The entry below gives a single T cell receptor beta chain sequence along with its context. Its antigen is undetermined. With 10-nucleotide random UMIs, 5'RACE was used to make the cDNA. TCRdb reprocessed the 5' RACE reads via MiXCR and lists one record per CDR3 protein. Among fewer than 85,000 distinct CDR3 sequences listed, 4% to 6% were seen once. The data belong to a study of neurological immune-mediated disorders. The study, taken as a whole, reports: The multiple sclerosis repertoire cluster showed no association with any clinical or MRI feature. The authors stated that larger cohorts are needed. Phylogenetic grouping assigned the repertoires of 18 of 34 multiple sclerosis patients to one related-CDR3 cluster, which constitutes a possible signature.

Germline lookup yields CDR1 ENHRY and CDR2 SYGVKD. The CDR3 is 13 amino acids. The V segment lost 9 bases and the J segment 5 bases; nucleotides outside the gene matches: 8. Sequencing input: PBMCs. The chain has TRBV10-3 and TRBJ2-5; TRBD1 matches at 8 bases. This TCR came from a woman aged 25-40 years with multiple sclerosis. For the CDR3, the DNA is TGTGCCATTAACCAGGGGGCCCAGGAGACCCAGTACTTC. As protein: CAINQGAQETQYF.